The TCR beta chain described here comes from a study of T-cell reconstitution after alpha-beta-depleted transplantation in children. Broader study findings: T-cell counts and diversity at one year post-transplant came mainly from newly produced T cells. At around two months after transplant, the alpha-beta T cells were reportedly derived from several hundred expanded clones that came from non-depleted graft cells. High day-60 TCRbeta diversity in some patients came from surviving recipient T cells and thymic progenitors.

It was with unique molecular identifiers that the TCRbeta library was prepared. In TCRdb, the PCR reads were re-called with MiXCR into one record per CDR3 protein. The data show about 78,000 distinct CDR3 sequences, around 14% seen once. Regarding this clonotype: The antigen is undetermined.

Germline CDR1 reads SGDLS; CDR2 reads YYNGEE. This CDR3 is 15 amino acids long. Unmatched junction bases numbered 6, after V lost 3 bases and J lost 4 bases. V gene TRBV9 combines with J gene TRBJ2-5; 10 bases fit TRBD1. The receptor was derived from a male patient aged 2-9 years who had a stem cell transplant for acute lymphoblastic leukemia, so the T cells may come from the graft donor. The specimen was PBMCs, mostly from graft donor cells, collected 180 days after TCRalphabeta/CD19-depleted stem cell transplant. CDR3 residues: CASSGPTGGIETQYF. In DNA form, the CDR3 reads TGTGCCAGCAGCGGCCCGACAGGGGGCATAGAGACCCAGTACTTC.